A selection of T cell receptor beta chains follows, all from one sample in a study of shared clonotypes between healthy human individuals. TCRdb keeps only in-frame clones here, not all; method: immunoSEQ multiplex PCR. The data contain roughly 890,000 clones, 80% to 95% of them singletons. Sequencing used naive CD8+ T cells sorted from blood. The source is a man aged 25 to 40 in good health. CDR3s include the opening cysteine and the closing phenylalanine or tryptophan. D genes are given only for firm matches. Part of the rows lack a size; the others show once, few, many or a class for expanded clones.

v_call	d_call	j_call	clone_size	cdr3_nt	cdr3_aa
TRBV5-1	TRBD2	TRBJ2-7	NA	TGCGCCAGCAGCGCCATGGGAGGGCCGGTCTACGAGCAGTACTTC	CASSAMGGPVYEQYF
TRBV28	TRBD2	TRBJ2-7	NA	TGTGCCAGCAGTTTTTTAGCGGGAGGGAACAACGAGCAGTACTTC	CASSFLAGGNNEQYF
TRBV4-1	NA	TRBJ2-7	NA	TGCGCCAGCAGCCAAGGGACGGGACGCTACGAGCAGTACTTC	CASSQGTGRYEQYF
TRBV7-8	NA	TRBJ1-4	once	TGTGCCAGCAGCCCTCCAATCGGCCCACTTGAAAAACTGTTTTTT	CASSPPIGPLEKLFF
TRBV7-9	NA	TRBJ1-1	NA	TGTGCCAGCAGCTTAGACAGCAGGGTTACTGAAGCTTTCTTT	CASSLDSRVTEAFF
TRBV19	NA	TRBJ2-1	NA	TGTGCCAGTAGTAAACGGGGCGACTCCTACAATGAGCAGTTCTTC	CASSKRGDSYNEQFF
TRBV6-6	NA	TRBJ1-3	NA	TGTGCCAGCAGTCCAAAGGACTCTGGAAACACCATATATTTT	CASSPKDSGNTIYF
TRBV28	TRBD2	TRBJ2-7	NA	TGTGCCAGCAGATCCGGGACTAGCTACGTTGAGCAGTACTTC	CASRSGTSYVEQYF
TRBV9	NA	TRBJ1-5	once	TGTGCCAGCAGCCAAGGGGGGAGCAATCAGCCCCAGCATTTT	CASSQGGSNQPQHF
TRBV6-1	NA	TRBJ1-2	NA	TGTGCCAGCAGTGAATATCGTAAGGGAGACAATGGCTACACCTTC	CASSEYRKGDNGYTF
TRBV12-5	NA	TRBJ2-3	NA	TGTGCTAGTAGCGTACGGGGAACAGATACGCAGTATTTT	CASSVRGTDTQYF
TRBV27	TRBD2	TRBJ2-7	NA	TGTGCCAGCGGACATCCCCAAGGACTAGCGGGAGGGCCCTACGAGCAGTACTTC	CASGHPQGLAGGPYEQYF
TRBV4-3	NA	TRBJ1-1	NA	TGCGCCAGCAGCCAAGGGGTTGGGAACACTGAAGCTTTCTTT	CASSQGVGNTEAFF
TRBV27	NA	TRBJ2-7	NA	TGTGCCAGCAGTTTATTAGGAGCCTACGAGAACGAGCAGTACTTC	CASSLLGAYENEQYF
TRBV6-5	NA	TRBJ1-4	NA	TGTGCCAGCAGTAAGTGGGCGGCAACTAATGAAAAACTGTTTTTT	CASSKWAATNEKLFF
TRBV27	NA	TRBJ2-6	NA	TGTGCCAGCGCCTCAGCCGGGGCCAACGTCCTGACTTTC	CASASAGANVLTF
TRBV14	NA	TRBJ2-1	once	TGTGCCAGCAGCCAAGAAGGGTCCTTTAGCTCCTACAATGAGCAGTTCTTC	CASSQEGSFSSYNEQFF
TRBV11-2	NA	TRBJ2-7	NA	TGTGCCAGCAGACAGGGCTACGAGCAGTACTTC	CASRQGYEQYF
TRBV19	TRBD2	TRBJ2-1	once	TGTGCCAGTAGTCTAATAGCGGGAGTCCCGTACAATGAGCAGTTCTTC	CASSLIAGVPYNEQFF
TRBV11-2	NA	TRBJ2-1	NA	TGTGCCAGCAGCTTATCAGGGCAGGACCTGTACAATGAGCAGTTCTTC	CASSLSGQDLYNEQFF
TRBV2	NA	TRBJ1-2	NA	TGTGCCAGCAGTGACTCTTGGGACTATGGCTACACCTTC	CASSDSWDYGYTF
TRBV11-2	NA	TRBJ2-1	NA	TGTGCCAGCAACAGTGCCCTGGTATCCTACAATGAGCAGTTCTTC	CASNSALVSYNEQFF
TRBV7-9	TRBD1	TRBJ2-1	NA	TGTGCCAGCAGCTGGGATGGGACAGGCCGCAATGAGCAGTTCTTC	CASSWDGTGRNEQFF
TRBV5-1	NA	TRBJ2-3	NA	TGCGCCAGCAGCTCACGTCCCCCACCAGATACGCAGTATTTT	CASSSRPPPDTQYF
TRBV7-2	TRBD1	TRBJ1-5	many	TGTGCCAGCAGGCCGCTCGACAGGGGGCATCAGCCCCAGCATTTT	CASRPLDRGHQPQHF
TRBV11-3	NA	TRBJ2-1	NA	TGTGCCAGCAGCCCCCTAGGGACCGCCTCCTACAATGAGCAGTTCTTC	CASSPLGTASYNEQFF
TRBV15	NA	TRBJ2-1	NA	TGTGCCACCAGCTCTACTGGGAGTGGGGGTCCCATACGCAATGAGCAGTTCTTC	CATSSTGSGGPIRNEQFF
TRBV10-2	NA	TRBJ1-5	NA	TGCGCCACCACCGCGGGGTATAGCAATCAGCCCCAGCATTTT	CATTAGYSNQPQHF
TRBV7-2	NA	TRBJ2-3	NA	TGTGCCAGCAGCTTACCCCCCAGCTCAAGAGCGCAGTATTTT	CASSLPPSSRAQYF
TRBV14	TRBD1	TRBJ2-5	NA	TGTGCCAGCAGCCAAGGCCCAACCCGGACAGGGAATCAAGAGACCCAGTACTTC	CASSQGPTRTGNQETQYF
TRBV7-9	NA	TRBJ2-7	once	TGTGCCAGCAGCTTAGCGAAAAAACAGGGTAACGAGCAGTACTTC	CASSLAKKQGNEQYF
TRBV11-2	NA	TRBJ1-1	NA	TGTGCCAGCAGCCCCCCCGGGGAAGCTTTCTTT	CASSPPGEAFF
TRBV27	NA	TRBJ2-7	NA	TGTGCCAGCGGACATAAATACGAGCAGTACTTC	CASGHKYEQYF
TRBV29-1	NA	TRBJ1-3	NA	TGCAGCGTTGAAGATCGCGGCCCGCAGTCTGGAAACACCATATATTTT	CSVEDRGPQSGNTIYF
TRBV29-1	TRBD2	TRBJ2-7	NA	TGCAGCGTTGTGACTAGCGGGAGGGGCTTAAACTACGAGCAGTACTTC	CSVVTSGRGLNYEQYF
TRBV14	TRBD2	TRBJ2-2	NA	TGTGCCAGCAGCCAAGATCTAGCGGGAGAGTCGAACACCGGGGAGCTGTTTTTT	CASSQDLAGESNTGELFF
TRBV9	NA	TRBJ1-4	NA	TGTGCCAGCAGCCCCCGGCAGGGTGGCGAAAAACTGTTTTTT	CASSPRQGGEKLFF
TRBV7-2	NA	TRBJ2-2	NA	TGTGCCAGCATCGGGCTACTAAACACCGGGGAGCTGTTTTTT	CASIGLLNTGELFF
TRBV27	TRBD2	TRBJ2-1	NA	TGTGCCAGCAGTTTGCGGGAGAGACCCCTCAATGAGCAGTTCTTC	CASSLRERPLNEQFF
TRBV27	TRBD1	TRBJ1-4	NA	TGTGCCAGCAGTCTCAAAGGGGGCACGGGCGAAAAACTGTTTTTT	CASSLKGGTGEKLFF
TRBV12-5	TRBD1	TRBJ2-5	NA	TGTGCTAGTGGTTTGGTAAGCCCCCGACAGGGAGAGGAAGAGACCCAGTACTTC	CASGLVSPRQGEEETQYF
TRBV11-2	NA	TRBJ2-1	once	TGTGCCAGCAGTCCTGGGAGTGGGAACTCCTACAATGAGCAGTTCTTC	CASSPGSGNSYNEQFF
TRBV5-4	NA	TRBJ2-2	NA	TGTGCCAGCAGCCCGGATTTGATCCAGGGGGGTAACACCGGGGAGCTGTTTTTT	CASSPDLIQGGNTGELFF
TRBV2	NA	TRBJ1-1	NA	TGTGCCAGCCCCCGACAAAAATGGGACACTGAAGCTTTCTTT	CASPRQKWDTEAFF
TRBV2	NA	TRBJ2-4	NA	TGTGCCAGCAGTGTGACCACCGCGCTGGGGGAATTC	CASSVTTALGEF
TRBV9	TRBD2	TRBJ2-3	NA	TGTGCCAGCAGCGCGAGCGGGGTCGGGGATACGCAGTATTTT	CASSASGVGDTQYF
TRBV9	NA	TRBJ2-7	NA	TGTGCCAGCAGCGTAGACGGAGGAACGAGGGAGCAGTACTTC	CASSVDGGTREQYF
TRBV2	TRBD2	TRBJ2-7	NA	TGTGCCAGCAGTGAAAGGGCTAGCGGGTACGAGCAGTACTTC	CASSERASGYEQYF
TRBV6-5	NA	TRBJ2-7	NA	TGTGCCAGCAGTTACTCGAGGGGGATCGAGCAGTACTTC	CASSYSRGIEQYF
TRBV15	TRBD1	TRBJ1-4	NA	TGTGCCACCAGCGGAGGGGACAGGGGTTTGGAAAAACTGTTTTTT	CATSGGDRGLEKLFF
TRBV13	NA	TRBJ2-1	NA	TGTGCCAGCAGCTTATTTCTGGAGGGAAATGAGCAGTTCTTC	CASSLFLEGNEQFF